What follows describes a single T cell receptor (beta chain). Its cognate antigen is unknown. Both 60 Vbeta primers and 13 Jbeta primers went into the PCR. Clones were sequenced by immunoSEQ multiplex PCR, and TCRdb holds only the in-frame ones, with some missing. The data hold tens of thousands of clones, with approximately 57% observed a single time. The entry originates in a study of cytomegalovirus exposure and HLA in healthy donors. Study observations and caveats: Association of a missense DCLRE1C variant with TCR beta V- and J-gene trimming was reported in a later analysis.

Per the germline V gene, CDR1 is LNHDA and CDR2 is SQIVND (reference sequence). V trimming: 7 bases; J trimming: 5 bases; junction bases outside the gene matches: 3. This CDR3 is built from 13 residues. This receptor was obtained from a woman aged 30 to 39 in good health and CMV-seronegative. The chain employs TRBV19 and TRBJ2-7; 12 bases fit TRBD2. The sample consisted of PBMCs. This CDR3 reads CASNLAGGHEQYF. The CDR3 DNA reads TGTGCCAGTAATCTAGCGGGAGGGCACGAGCAGTACTTC.